This T cell receptor beta chain was recorded in a study of T cell responses to AZD1222 COVID-19 vaccine. This table comes from immunoSEQ multiplex PCR, and its TCRdb copy is limited to in-frame clones, with some not included. The table includes roughly 30,000 clones, roughly 78% detected once. This CDR3 contains 14 residues. Germline CDR1 is MNHEY and CDR2 is SMNVEV (reference sequence). V lost 5 bases and J 1 base, leaving 11 bases between the germline ends. The sample was peripheral blood, taken on day 0 of AZD1222 vaccination. This receptor was obtained from an adult in good health. The chain joins TRBV27 to TRBJ1-1; D is unresolved. This chain's CDR3 is CASSPIEQNTEAFF. DNA for the CDR3: TGTGCCAGCAGTCCGATAGAGCAGAACACTGAAGCTTTCTTT.